These T cell receptor beta chains were read from a single sample in a study of cytomegalovirus exposure and HLA in healthy donors. Here immunoSEQ multiplex PCR was the method, and the copy in TCRdb shows in-frame clones only, minus some. This sample carries 300,000 to 350,000 clones, around 90% of them seen once, and the ten largest clones take around 0.91%. Material: PBMCs. These receptors all come from a man aged 25-40 years in good health and CMV-seronegative. The CDR3 runs from the conserved cysteine through the conserved F or W. A D gene is named only where the DNA matches it firmly. Size is omitted from some rows. Given values are once, few, many or a class for expanded clones.

CDR3nt | CDR3aa | v_gene | d_gene | j_gene | len | abundance
TGTGCCAGCGGACTCCTCGGGGGGGACACTGAAGCTTTCTTT | CASGLLGGDTEAFF | TRBV2 | . | TRBJ1-1 | 14 | .
TGTGCCAGCAGCGTAGCCACTAGCGGTACAGATACGCAGTATTTT | CASSVATSGTDTQYF | TRBV9 | TRBD2 | TRBJ2-3 | 15 | .
TGTGCCAGCAGCGAAACAGGGGGACCTTACAATGAGCAGTTCTTC | CASSETGGPYNEQFF | TRBV11-2 | TRBD1 | TRBJ2-1 | 15 | .
TGTGCCAGTAGGAAGGCCCCGCGGGCCGGGGAGCTGTTTTTT | CASRKAPRAGELFF | TRBV6-5 | . | TRBJ2-2 | 14 | .
TGTGCAAGGATGAGGAATGGTGGCTACACCTTC | CARMRNGGYTF | TRBV30 | . | TRBJ1-2 | 11 | .
TGTGCCAGCAGCTTGGCCAAGTTAGTCCATAGCAATCAGCCCCAGCATTTT | CASSLAKLVHSNQPQHF | TRBV5-8 | . | TRBJ1-5 | 17 | .
TGTGCCACCAGCCCTGTCCCCCCACAGGGAGACACTGAAGCTTTCTTT | CATSPVPPQGDTEAFF | TRBV15 | . | TRBJ1-1 | 16 | .
TGTGCCAGCAGCTTTCGCTACTATAATTCACCCCTCCACTTT | CASSFRYYNSPLHF | TRBV5-6 | . | TRBJ1-6 | 14 | .
TGCGCCAGCAGGTCTACGCTAGCGGGGGGACCCTACGAGCAGTACTTC | CASRSTLAGGPYEQYF | TRBV5-1 | TRBD2 | TRBJ2-7 | 16 | .
TGTGCCATCAGTGAGTCAACTAGCGGGGGATACGAGCAGTACTTC | CAISESTSGGYEQYF | TRBV10-3 | TRBD2 | TRBJ2-7 | 15 | .
TGTGCCACTCTAGCCGGGACAGGATATTCACCCCTCCACTTT | CATLAGTGYSPLHF | TRBV6-5 | TRBD1 | TRBJ1-6 | 14 | .
TGTGCTAGTGGCCCAAACGACGTCCTGAGGGAAGGAAAACTGTTTTTT | CASGPNDVLREGKLFF | TRBV12-5 | . | TRBJ1-4 | 16 | .
TGTGCCAGCAGACCTTACCGATCCCAGGTACATACGCAGTATTTT | CASRPYRSQVHTQYF | TRBV6-6 | . | TRBJ2-3 | 15 | once
TGTGCCTGGAGCGCGGGAGAGTTCTACGAGCAGTACTTC | CAWSAGEFYEQYF | TRBV30 | TRBD2 | TRBJ2-7 | 13 | .
TGTGCCAGCAGCCGTGACCGGGGTACTAATGAAAAACTGTTTTTT | CASSRDRGTNEKLFF | TRBV7-2 | . | TRBJ1-4 | 15 | .
TGTGCCAGCAGCTTGGCCGGTCGAGGATTTGAAGCTTTCTTT | CASSLAGRGFEAFF | TRBV5-6 | . | TRBJ1-1 | 14 | .
TGTGCCAGCAGCTTAGCGCCCAGGGTAAATCAGCCCCAGCATTTT | CASSLAPRVNQPQHF | TRBV7-2 | . | TRBJ1-5 | 15 | .
TGTGCCATCAGGAACCCTGGAGGAGCGTACGGCACAGATACGCAGTATTTT | CAIRNPGGAYGTDTQYF | TRBV10-3 | . | TRBJ2-3 | 17 | .
TGTGCCAGCAGCCCTGGGCCGGCAGGGCTAACCACAGATACGCAGTATTTT | CASSPGPAGLTTDTQYF | TRBV7-9 | . | TRBJ2-3 | 17 | .
TGTGCCAGTACCTTAACCGCACAGGGGGCGAATTCCGGAAACACCATATATTTT | CASTLTAQGANSGNTIYF | TRBV19 | TRBD1 | TRBJ1-3 | 18 | .
TGTGCCAGTAGTATAGGAGGCGGCGAGCAGTACTTC | CASSIGGGEQYF | TRBV19 | . | TRBJ2-7 | 12 | .
TGTGCCAGCACCCCGGACAGGGGGCTTTTAGCCAAAAACATTCAGTACTTC | CASTPDRGLLAKNIQYF | TRBV2 | TRBD1 | TRBJ2-4 | 17 | .
TGTGCCAGCAGTGTGGACAGGGTCGAGGAGACCCAGTACTTC | CASSVDRVEETQYF | TRBV6-1 | TRBD1 | TRBJ2-5 | 14 | .
TGTGCCAGCAGCTCCTCCCCCCAGCAGGCCCGCTATGGCTACACCTTC | CASSSSPQQARYGYTF | TRBV7-8 | . | TRBJ1-2 | 16 | once
TGCGCCAGCAGTGCGAGCGGGATCTACAATGAGCAGTTCTTC | CASSASGIYNEQFF | TRBV10-2 | TRBD2 | TRBJ2-1 | 14 | .
TGTGCCAGCAGTGAACGGGGGTTTACAGATACGCAGTATTTT | CASSERGFTDTQYF | TRBV6-1 | . | TRBJ2-3 | 14 | .
TGTGCCAGCTCACCCGGGACAGGGGCAACTAATGAAAAACTGTTTTTT | CASSPGTGATNEKLFF | TRBV18 | TRBD1 | TRBJ1-4 | 16 | .
TGCAGTGCCCGTCGGGGCTACGAGCAGTACTTC | CSARRGYEQYF | TRBV20-1 | . | TRBJ2-7 | 11 | .
TGTGCCAGCAGTCCACAACAGAATCTTGGAAACACCATATATTTT | CASSPQQNLGNTIYF | TRBV27 | . | TRBJ1-3 | 15 | .
TGTGCCAGCAGCATAAATCCACAGGGGGCTTATGGCTACACCTTC | CASSINPQGAYGYTF | TRBV6-5 | TRBD1 | TRBJ1-2 | 15 | .
TGTGCCAGCAGCAACAGGGACAGGAGGTTGGAGACCCAGTACTTC | CASSNRDRRLETQYF | TRBV7-8 | TRBD1 | TRBJ2-5 | 15 | .
TGCAGCGTTGAAGTAGGAGGCAGGAATGGCGGCTACACCTTC | CSVEVGGRNGGYTF | TRBV29-1 | . | TRBJ1-2 | 14 | .
TGTGCCAGCAGCCTCAGTATCTCCTACAATGAGCAGTTCTTC | CASSLSISYNEQFF | TRBV11-3 | . | TRBJ2-1 | 14 | .
. | CASSLVGVGACTF | TRBV7-8 | . | TRBJ1-2 | 13 | .
TGTGCCAGCAGTGAAGCGGGGACAGGGGTTGGGGATTCACCCCTCCACTTT | CASSEAGTGVGDSPLHF | TRBV2 | TRBD1 | TRBJ1-6 | 17 | .
TGTGCCAGCAGCGACAGGGGGTATGGCTACACCTTC | CASSDRGYGYTF | TRBV25-1 | TRBD1 | TRBJ1-2 | 12 | .
TGCGCCAGCAGCCAAGATTGGAGGAGGGGCGACACAGATACGCAGTATTTT | CASSQDWRRGDTDTQYF | TRBV4-3 | . | TRBJ2-3 | 17 | .
TGTGCCTGGACCCTCGGTATAAACACTGAAGCTTTCTTT | CAWTLGINTEAFF | TRBV30 | . | TRBJ1-1 | 13 | .
TGTGCCAGCAGCGCCCAGGGGAAGTATACGCAGTATTTT | CASSAQGKYTQYF | TRBV11-2 | . | TRBJ2-3 | 13 | .
TGTGCCAGTACCCCGCCAGGGGGTTACTACGAGCAGTACTTC | CASTPPGGYYEQYF | TRBV19 | TRBD1 | TRBJ2-7 | 14 | .
TGTGCCAGCAGCTTAGGGGACAGGGAAAGCACAGATACGCAGTATTTT | CASSLGDRESTDTQYF | TRBV11-3 | TRBD1 | TRBJ2-3 | 16 | once
TGTGCCAGTAGTTCCCATGGGGCCGGCTATGGCTACACCTTC | CASSSHGAGYGYTF | TRBV19 | . | TRBJ1-2 | 14 | .
TGTGCCAGCAGTTCCCGGACAGGGAGGAACACTGAAGCTTTCTTT | CASSSRTGRNTEAFF | TRBV2 | TRBD1 | TRBJ1-1 | 15 | once
TGCGCCAGCAGCCAAGATCGGACAGGCGTGGGTGGCTACACCTTC | CASSQDRTGVGGYTF | TRBV4-1 | TRBD1 | TRBJ1-2 | 15 | .
TGTGCCAGCAGCCTTTCCGGAACAGGAGAAGAGACCCAGTACTTC | CASSLSGTGEETQYF | TRBV7-2 | . | TRBJ2-5 | 15 | .
TGTGCCAGCAGCTTCAGCGGGGGTATCTCCTACGAGCAGTACTTC | CASSFSGGISYEQYF | TRBV5-4 | TRBD2 | TRBJ2-7 | 15 | .
TGTGCCAGTAATTACGACACACACACTGAAGCTTTCTTT | CASNYDTHTEAFF | TRBV19 | . | TRBJ1-1 | 13 | once
TGTGCCAGCAGCTTATCCGCATCGGGGGGGAACACCATATATTTT | CASSLSASGGNTIYF | TRBV11-2 | . | TRBJ1-3 | 15 | .
TGCGCCAGCAGCTTGGAAACAGGGATGAACACTGAAGCTTTCTTT | CASSLETGMNTEAFF | TRBV5-1 | . | TRBJ1-1 | 15 | .